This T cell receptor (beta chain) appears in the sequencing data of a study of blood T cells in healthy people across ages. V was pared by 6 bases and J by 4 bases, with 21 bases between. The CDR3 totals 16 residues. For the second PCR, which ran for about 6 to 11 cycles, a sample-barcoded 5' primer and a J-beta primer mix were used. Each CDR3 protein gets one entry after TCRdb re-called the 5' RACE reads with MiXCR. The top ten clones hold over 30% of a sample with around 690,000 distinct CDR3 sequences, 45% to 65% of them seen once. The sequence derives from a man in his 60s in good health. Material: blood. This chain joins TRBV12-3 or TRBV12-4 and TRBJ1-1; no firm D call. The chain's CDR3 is CASSTSKTRSSTEAFF. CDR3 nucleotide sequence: TGTGCCAGCAGCACCTCCAAGACCCGATCCTCCACTGAAGCTTTCTTT.